What follows are 14 T cell receptor beta chains derived from one specimen sequenced in a study of blood T cell repertoires in COVID-19. Clones were sequenced by immunoSEQ multiplex PCR, and TCRdb holds only the in-frame ones, with some missing. This table holds 60,000 to 95,000 clones, approximately 86% found once. The sample was peripheral blood. These receptors originate from a woman in her forties or fifties with acute or convalescent COVID-19.

The chain uses TRBV6-5 and TRBJ1-1, with 9 positions matching TRBD1. The CDR3 spans 15 residues. With 2 bases clipped from V and 3 bases from J, the junction kept 4 bases outside the gene matches. The germline V gene encodes CDR1 MNHEY and CDR2 SVGAGI. DNA for the CDR3: TGTGCCAGCAGTTACCTTTGGACAGGGGACACTGAAGCTTTCTTT. This encodes CASSYLWTGDTEAFF.

The chain uses TRBV4-2 and TRBJ2-3; 9 bases are a match to TRBD2. J lost 3 bases, V lost 0 bases, and 4 bases had no gene match. The CDR3 is made up of 16 amino acids. CDR1 LGHNA and CDR2 YNFKEQ come from the germline V gene. The CDR3 DNA sequence: TGTGCCAGCAGCCAAGACGACAGCGGGGGGACAGATACGCAGTATTTT. Amino acid sequence: CASSQDDSGGTDTQYF.

The chain couples TRBV24-1 to TRBJ1-2; 7 positions agree with TRBD1. The CDR3 loop spans 15 amino acids. The V gene end was trimmed by 4 bases and the J gene end by 0 bases; junction bases not matched to a gene: 4. CDR1 and CDR2 from the germline V gene are KGHDR and SFDVKD. DNA for the CDR3: TGTGCCACCAGTGAATGGACAGGAGCTAACTATGGCTACACCTTC. It translates to CATSEWTGANYGYTF.

This clone has more than one count but fewer than ten. The genes are TRBV5-1 and TRBJ1-5; the D is unclear. The CDR3 runs 15 residues. Germline V gene lookup returns CDR1 SGHRS and CDR2 YFSETQ. The V end was cut by 2 bases, the J end by 1 base, with 10 bases between. The CDR3: CASSFAGGSNQPQHF. The CDR3, as DNA: TGCGCCAGCAGCTTTGCAGGAGGGAGCAATCAGCCCCAGCATTTT.

This chain links TRBV11-3 with TRBJ2-2; TRBD2 matches at 8 bases. Per germline, CDR1 SGHNT and CDR2 YENEEA. The CDR3 is 15 residues long. J was trimmed by 5 bases and V by 2 bases; bases with no gene match: 4. CDR3 coding DNA: TGTGCCAGCAGCTTATCGGGGGGGCAGACCGGGGAGCTGTTTTTT. This encodes CASSLSGGQTGELFF.

This clone was detected a few times. The chain uses TRBV6-1 and TRBJ1-1; TRBD1 might be the D (5 bases). CDR3 length: 14 residues. Germline-derived CDR1 and CDR2 are MNHNS and SASEGT. The V end was cut by 2 bases, the J end by 3 bases, with 10 bases between. The CDR3 spells CASSELRGDTEAFF. CDR3 DNA sequence: TGTGCCAGCAGTGAACTCCGGGGGGACACTGAAGCTTTCTTT.

V is TRBV12-3 or TRBV12-4 and J is TRBJ1-2, with TRBD1 identical over 8 bases. V shed 2 bases and J 5 bases; nucleotides not matched to a gene: 1. The CDR3 contains 13 residues. The CDR3 region is CASSLRTGYGYTF. CDR3 coding DNA: TGTGCCAGCAGTTTAAGGACAGGGTATGGCTACACCTTC.

This clone was seen only a few times. The chain has TRBV19 and TRBJ1-5; D uncertain. The CDR3 runs to 13 residues. Per germline, CDR1 LNHDA and CDR2 SQIVND (reference sequence). V lost 9 bases, J lost 7 bases, and 16 bases lay in between. In nucleotides, the CDR3 is TGTGCCAGCTCCGAACGACTGCGCCAGCCCCAGCATTTT. Amino acid sequence: CASSERLRQPQHF.

V gene TRBV6-5 combines with J gene TRBJ2-7; 8 bases are shared with TRBD1. The CDR3 extends over 14 amino acids. J was trimmed by 6 bases and V by 6 bases; bases with no gene match: 10. Germline CDR1 MNHEY, CDR2 SVGAGI. CDR3: CASRPVQGALEQYF. CDR3 coding DNA: TGTGCCAGCAGGCCTGTGCAGGGGGCACTCGAGCAGTACTTC.

V is TRBV30 and J is TRBJ2-7, with 9 nucleotides matching TRBD1. This CDR3 region has 14 residues. CDR1 and CDR2 (germline): GTSNPN, SVGIG (reference sequence). J gave up 1 base and V 3 bases, and 4 bases lay outside the gene matches. CDR3: CAWSPGQGSYEQYF. The CDR3 region has the DNA TGTGCCTGGAGCCCGGGACAGGGTTCCTACGAGCAGTACTTC.

This clone was recorded a few times. V and J are TRBV5-1 and TRBJ2-1; 10 nucleotides align to TRBD1. The CDR3 length is 16 residues. Germline CDR1 is SGHRS and CDR2 is YFSETQ. Trimming cost V 4 bases and J 2 bases; bases outside gene matches: 6. The CDR3 loop reads CASSPSGTGAYNEQFF. CDR3 coding DNA: TGCGCCAGCAGCCCTTCCGGGACAGGGGCCTACAATGAGCAGTTCTTC. The full variable domain, in which reference TRBV5-1 and TRBJ2-1 provide the parts outside the CDR3, is KAGVTQTPRYLIKTRGQQVTLSCSPISGHRSVSWYQQTPGQGLQFLFEYFSETQRNKGNFPGRFSGRQFSNSRSEMNVSTLELGDSALYLCASSPSGTGAYNEQFFGPGTRLTVL.

The chain employs TRBV6-1 and TRBJ1-1; no reliable D call. Germline V CDR1 and CDR2: MNHNS, SASEGT. V was clipped by 2 bases and J by 0 bases, with 13 bases between them. The CDR3 covers 16 residues. The DNA for the CDR3 is TGTGCCAGCAGTGAATTCGGCGGAAGCATGAACACTGAAGCTTTCTTT. Translated, it gives CASSEFGGSMNTEAFF.

This clone was seen more than once but under ten times. The V call is TRBV6-5, the J call TRBJ1-1; TRBD1 agrees at 10 bases. Looked up from germline, CDR1 is MNHEY and CDR2 is SVGAGI. The V and J ends lost 7 bases and 4 bases, in that order; junction bases with no gene match: 9. This CDR3 comprises 15 residues. The CDR3 DNA is TGTGCCAGCAAGGGTAGGGGACAGGGGAGCACTGAAGCTTTCTTT. Amino acid sequence: CASKGRGQGSTEAFF.

J is TRBJ1-1 and V is TRBV2; D gene uncertain. This CDR3 is 12 amino acids long. Germline V gene sequence: CDR1 SNHLY, CDR2 FYNNEI. Trimming stripped 7 bases from V and 1 base from J, with 7 bases between. In DNA form, the CDR3 reads TGTGCCAGCAAGTCCGGGAACACTGAAGCTTTCTTT. It yields the protein CASKSGNTEAFF.